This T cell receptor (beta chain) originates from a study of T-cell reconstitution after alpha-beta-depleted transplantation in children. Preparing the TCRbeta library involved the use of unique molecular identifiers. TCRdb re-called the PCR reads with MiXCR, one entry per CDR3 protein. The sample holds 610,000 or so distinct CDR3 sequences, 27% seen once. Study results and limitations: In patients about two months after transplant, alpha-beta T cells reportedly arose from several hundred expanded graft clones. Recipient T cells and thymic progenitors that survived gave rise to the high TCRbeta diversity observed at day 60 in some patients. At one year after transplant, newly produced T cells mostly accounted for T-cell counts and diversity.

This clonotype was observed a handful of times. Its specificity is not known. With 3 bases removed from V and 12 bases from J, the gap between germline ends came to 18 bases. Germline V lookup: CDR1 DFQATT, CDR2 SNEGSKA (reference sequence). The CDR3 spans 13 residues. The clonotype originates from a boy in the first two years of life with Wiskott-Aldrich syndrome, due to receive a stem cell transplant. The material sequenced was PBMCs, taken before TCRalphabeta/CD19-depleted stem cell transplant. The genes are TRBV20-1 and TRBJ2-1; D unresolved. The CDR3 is CSASPRVAGVQFF. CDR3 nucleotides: TGCAGTGCTAGTCCCCGAGTGGCTGGAGTGCAGTTCTTC.